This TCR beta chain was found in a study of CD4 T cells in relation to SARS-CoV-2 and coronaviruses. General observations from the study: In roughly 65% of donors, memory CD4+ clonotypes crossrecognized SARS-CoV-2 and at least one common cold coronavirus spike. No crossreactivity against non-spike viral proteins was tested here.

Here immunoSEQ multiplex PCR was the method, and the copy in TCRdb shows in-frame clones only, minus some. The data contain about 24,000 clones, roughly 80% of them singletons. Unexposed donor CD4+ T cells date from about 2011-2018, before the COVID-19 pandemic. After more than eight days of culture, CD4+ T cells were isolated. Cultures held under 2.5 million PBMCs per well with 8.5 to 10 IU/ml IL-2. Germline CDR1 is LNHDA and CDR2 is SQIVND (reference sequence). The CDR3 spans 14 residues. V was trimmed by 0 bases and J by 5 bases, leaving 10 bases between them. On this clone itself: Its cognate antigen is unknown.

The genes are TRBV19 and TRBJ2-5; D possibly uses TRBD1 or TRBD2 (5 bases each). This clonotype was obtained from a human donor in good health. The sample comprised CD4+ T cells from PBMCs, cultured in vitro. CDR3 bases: TGTGCCAGTAGTATAGATGCAGGGACGGAGACCCAGTACTTC. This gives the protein CASSIDAGTETQYF.